The 31 T cell receptor beta chains given below trace back to one sample, sequenced in a study of T cells in Graves' hyperthyroidism and ophthalmopathy. RNA transcripts provided the source from which TCR beta CDR3 regions were amplified. First-round RT-PCR of the TCR CDR3 relied on the HTBI primer set. MiXCR was run by TCRdb on the multiplex PCR reads, yielding one entry per CDR3 protein. There are nearly 750,000 distinct CDR3 sequences in the sample; around 40% occur only once, and approximately 31% lies in the top ten. Sequencing was performed on blood. These receptors originate from a woman aged 40-49 years with Graves' hyperthyroidism.

This clonotype was detected only a few times. This sequence joins TRBV19 and TRBJ2-7, with unresolved D. CDR3 length equals 13 residues. Germline V gene data show CDR1 as LNHDA and CDR2 as SQIVND (reference sequence). Trimming shortened V by 3 bases and J by 7 bases, and 13 bases separated the two germline ends. The CDR3 DNA sequence: TGTGCCAGTAGTATGAATAGCCCGGAGGAGCAGTACTTC. It encodes CASSMNSPEEQYF.

The chain uses TRBV7-8 and TRBJ2-7; 9 positions match TRBD1. This CDR3 comprises 14 residues. Germline V gives CDR1 SGHVS, CDR2 FQNEAQ. With 0 bases clipped from V and 11 bases from J, the junction kept 8 bases outside the gene matches. CDR3: CASSLAHTRDREYF. In DNA form, the CDR3 reads TGTGCCAGCAGCTTAGCGCACACCCGGGACAGGGAGTACTTC.

Notes on this clonotype: Because the CDR3's place on the DNA is in doubt, the DNA is left out and the CDR3 is given as listed by TCRdb. The chain couples TRBV7-2 to TRBJ2-7; the table's TRBD1 call for D was not verified on the DNA. The CDR3 is made up of 19 amino acids, end residues included. Germline assignment: CDR1 SGHTA and CDR2 FQGNSA. CDR3 amino acids: CASSFYICSLGGSSYEQYF.

The CDR3 spells CASSPEGRQGLSPLHF. The CDR3 region has the DNA TGTGCCAGCAGCCCAGAAGGTCGGCAGGGCCTTTCACCCCTCCACTTT. This rearrangement joins TRBV7-9 to TRBJ1-6, with D possibly matching TRBD1 (5 bases). Germline V gene lookup returns CDR1 SEHNR and CDR2 FQNEAQ (reference sequence). Trimming stripped 5 bases from V and 9 bases from J, with 20 bases between. CDR3 length: 16 amino acids.

In this sample, this clonotype turned up a few times. This chain links TRBV3-1 with TRBJ2-5; 10 bases fit TRBD2. The CDR3 has 14 residues. Germline V gives CDR1 LGHDT, CDR2 YNNKEL (reference sequence). J was trimmed by 2 bases and V by 6 bases; bases with no gene match: 3. CDR3 in DNA: TGTGCCAGCAGGGGGACTAGCGCGCAAGAGACCCAGTACTTC. Protein product: CASRGTSAQETQYF.

This clonotype has ten or more counts. V is TRBV24-1 and J is TRBJ2-7; D unclear. The CDR3 has 15 amino acids. Germline CDR1 is KGHDR and CDR2 is SFDVKD. V was shortened by 5 bases and J by 2 bases, with 15 bases between the two germline ends. The CDR3 spells CATSAGLPATYEQYF. The DNA for the CDR3 is TGTGCCACCAGTGCCGGGCTTCCGGCCACCTACGAGCAGTACTTC.

This clonotype has at least ten counts. J is TRBJ1-6 and V is TRBV7-9; no clear D gene. The V gene's germline CDR1 is SEHNR and CDR2 FQNEAQ (reference sequence). The CDR3 has 14 amino acids. Deletions cut 0 bases from V and 10 bases from J, with 10 bases between. The CDR3 is CASSLAGRESPLHF. DNA for the CDR3: TGTGCCAGCAGCTTAGCAGGGAGAGAATCACCCCTCCACTTT.

This clonotype came up a few times. The J gene is TRBJ1-1, the V gene TRBV5-1, with unresolved D. This CDR3 comprises 14 residues. V gave up 6 bases and J gave up 3 bases, with 15 bases separating them. Germline values: CDR1 SGHRS, CDR2 YFSETQ. This CDR3 is CASTQTRSDTEAFF. The CDR3 DNA follows: TGCGCCAGCACTCAGACTCGCTCTGACACTGAAGCTTTCTTT.

With respect to this clonotype: Compared with germline, one end of the junction differs, possibly owing to a read error. The genes are TRBV7-2 and TRBJ1-6; 7 bases map to TRBD1. Germline V gives CDR1 SGHTA, CDR2 FQGNSA. This CDR3 has 15 residues. This chain's CDR3 is CASSASGGYNSPLHF. CDR3 DNA sequence: TGCGCCAGCAGCGCATCAGGGGGGTATAATTCACCCCTCCACTTT.

As to this clonotype: This may arise from a read error, as a much more abundant clone is one base away. The chain recombines TRBV12-3 or TRBV12-4 with TRBJ1-2; a possible D gene is TRBD1 (5 bases). The V end lost 2 bases, the J end lost 8 bases, and 15 bases lay between the germline ends. The CDR3 has 14 residues. CDR3 loop: CASSLPGRAEGYTF. The DNA of the CDR3 is TGTGCCAGCAGTTTACCGGGCAGGGCGGAGGGCTACACCTTC.

The gene calls are TRBV12-3 or TRBV12-4 and TRBJ1-2, with D tentatively TRBD1 (6 bases). The CDR3 extends over 14 amino acids. Trimming took 0 bases from V and 9 from J, leaving 14 bases between them. CDR3 loop: CASSLALGQTRYTF. The CDR3, as DNA: TGTGCCAGCAGTTTAGCGCTAGGACAGACCCGCTACACCTTC.

The chain couples TRBV2 to TRBJ1-1, with D possibly TRBD1 on 6 matching bases. CDR3 length equals 15 residues. Germline CDR1 is SNHLY and CDR2 is FYNNEI. Trimming cost V 6 bases and J 1 base, with 15 bases left between them. The CDR3 nucleotides are TGTGCCAGCAGAAATCTAGTAGGGGGGAACACTGAAGCTTTCTTT. Protein sequence: CASRNLVGGNTEAFF.

This clonotype was found a few times. The CDR3 DNA follows: TGTGCCACCGACCTGACTGACAGGGAGTGGAACACTGAAGCTTTCTTT. Encoded protein: CATDLTDREWNTEAFF. This chain joins TRBV10-3 and TRBJ1-1; 7 bases line up with TRBD1. The CDR3 length is 16 residues. Trimming at V came to 10 bases and at J to 1 base, leaving 15 bases not matched to a gene. Germline CDR1 reads ENHRY; CDR2 reads SYGVKD.

Only a few counts were recorded for this clonotype. The chain has TRBV2 and TRBJ2-7; D unresolved. This CDR3 is 16 amino acids long. Trimming stripped 6 bases from V and 6 bases from J, with 24 bases between. Germline assignment: CDR1 SNHLY and CDR2 FYNNEI. The CDR3 is CASSLVRTLGTGEQYF. In DNA, the CDR3 is TGTGCCAGCAGCTTAGTACGTACCTTGGGTACGGGCGAGCAGTACTTC. Supplemented by reference TRBV2 and TRBJ2-7, the full variable domain reads EPEVTQTPSHQVTQMGQEVILRCVPISNHLYFYWYRQILGQKVEFLVSFYNNEISEKSEIFDDQFSVERPDGSNFTLKIRSTKLEDSAMYFCASSLVRTLGTGEQYFGPGTRLTVT.

This sequence joins TRBV11-1 and TRBJ1-2, with 7 bases that match TRBD1. V dropped 7 bases and J dropped 6; count of bases not matched to a gene: 20. Germline CDR1 and CDR2: SGHAT and FQDESV (reference sequence). This CDR3 has 17 residues. The CDR3 bases are TGTGCCAGCACGATACTTGGGTACGCGGTCGACAGGGATGGCTACACCTTC. Its protein product is CASTILGYAVDRDGYTF.

The sample holds many counts of this clonotype. This rearrangement joins TRBV7-2 to TRBJ1-5, with D possibly TRBD1 on 5 matching bases. Germline CDR1 and CDR2: SGHTA and FQGNSA. Trimming removed 3 bases from V and 6 bases from J, with 12 bases in between. This CDR3 comprises 14 residues. The CDR3 region has the DNA TGTGCCAGCAGCTTTCACCAGGGAGGTCAGCCCCAGCATTTT. Translation: CASSFHQGGQPQHF.

A single count supports this clonotype. The rearrangement uses TRBV7-3 and TRBJ2-5; D perhaps matches TRBD2 (5 bases). The DNA end lines up better with TRBJ2-1; the J call may be wrong. The CDR3 length is 13 residues. Germline V gene sequence: CDR1 SGHTA, CDR2 FQGTGA. The CDR3 protein is CASSLGGGGEQFF. As DNA, the CDR3 is TGTGCCAGCAGCTTAGGAGGAGGAGGTGAGCAGTTCTTC.

This sequence joins TRBV10-3 and TRBJ2-3, with D perhaps matching TRBD1 or TRBD2 (6 bases each). This CDR3 spans 13 amino acids. Germline CDR1 ENHRY, CDR2 SYGVKD. V lost 10 bases to trimming and J lost 6 bases, with 17 bases between them. CDR3 nucleotide sequence: TGTGCCACGGCGAGGGGGGCGAAGGATACGCAGTATTTT. Translation: CATARGAKDTQYF.

Concerning this clonotype: A much larger clone lies a single base off, so this may be a read error. The chain employs TRBV20-1 and TRBJ2-5; D remains unclear. The V gene's germline CDR1 is DFQATT and CDR2 SNEGSKA (reference sequence). V was cut by 2 bases and J by 0 bases, with 4 bases left in between. This CDR3 region has 12 residues. The CDR3 spells CSARSYQETQYF. The CDR3 nucleotides read TGCAGTGCTAGAAGTTACCAAGAGACCCAGTACTTC.

This clonotype was observed many times. V and J are TRBV10-3 and TRBJ1-1; D may be TRBD1 (5 bases). This CDR3 has 15 residues. Trimming left V 4 bases short and J 5 bases short, with 17 bases between. Germline V gives CDR1 ENHRY, CDR2 SYGVKD. The CDR3 nucleotides read TGTGCCATCAGTGTAGGTGCAGGGAGTGAAACTGAAGCTTTCTTT. Translated: CAISVGAGSETEAFF.

This clonotype came up many times. V and J are TRBV7-9 and TRBJ1-6, with a possible D match to TRBD1 (5 bases). Trimming shortened V by 2 bases and J by 10 bases, and 15 bases separated the two germline ends. This CDR3 comprises 15 residues. The V gene's germline CDR1 is SEHNR and CDR2 FQNEAQ (reference sequence). This chain's CDR3 is CASSLRGSGNSPLHF. As DNA, the CDR3 is TGTGCCAGCAGCTTAAGGGGCTCGGGGAACTCACCCCTCCACTTT.

This clonotype was seen many times. CDR3 amino acids: CASLDGGHYEKLFF. The CDR3, as DNA: TGTGCCAGCCTCGATGGGGGCCATTATGAAAAACTGTTTTTT. The V and J genes are TRBV2 and TRBJ1-4; tentative D call: TRBD1 (6 bases). CDR3 length: 14 amino acids. The V end lost 8 bases, the J end lost 6 bases, and 16 bases lay between the germline ends. In germline, CDR1 is SNHLY, CDR2 FYNNEI.

The CDR3 bases are TGTGCCAGCAGCTCCCTCGGCGGGGGGGTTACTGGGGCCAACGTCCTGACTTTC. This encodes CASSSLGGGVTGANVLTF. This chain joins TRBV5-4 and TRBJ2-6; 9 bases are a match to TRBD2. CDR1 is SGHNT, CDR2 YYREEE, per germline (reference sequence). After removal of 3 bases from V and 2 bases from J, the junction contained 9 bases not matched to a gene. The CDR3 is made up of 18 amino acids.

This clonotype has a handful of counts. J is TRBJ1-5 and V is TRBV19, with 9 bases fitting TRBD1. The CDR3 is 19 residues long. With 1 base clipped from V and 0 bases from J, the junction kept 10 bases outside the gene matches. Germline assignment: CDR1 LNHDA and CDR2 SQIVND (reference sequence). The CDR3 here is CASSIVGQGTSYSNQPQHF. CDR3 nucleotides: TGTGCCAGTAGTATAGTAGGACAGGGGACCTCCTATAGCAATCAGCCCCAGCATTTT.

V and J are TRBV3-1 and TRBJ2-7, with TRBD2 identical over 7 bases. CDR3 length: 16 amino acids. Looked up from germline, CDR1 is LGHDT and CDR2 is YNNKEL (reference sequence). V shed 5 bases and J 6 bases; nucleotides not matched to a gene: 16. This chain's CDR3 is CASSFHPGTTPPEQYF. The CDR3 DNA follows: TGTGCCAGCAGCTTCCATCCCGGGACTACCCCCCCCGAGCAGTACTTC.

The table lists this clonotype with many counts. The V and J genes are TRBV29-1 and TRBJ1-2, with D possibly TRBD1 on 5 matching bases. V shed 7 bases and J shed 8 bases, with 17 bases lying between them. The CDR3 consists of 12 residues. CDR1 and CDR2 (germline): SQVTM, ANQGSEA. The CDR3 DNA is TGCAGCGCCGGGACCTCCCCGGGAGGCTACACCTTC. Its translation is CSAGTSPGGYTF.

Note on this clonotype: Because it lacks the conserved phenylalanine or tryptophan at the end, this CDR3 is likely a read error. This CDR3 is CASSPDGSYNSPLHI. The CDR3 DNA reads TGTGCCAGCAGCCCGGACGGCTCCTATAATTCACCCCTCCACATT. The chain employs TRBV25-1 and TRBJ1-6; no definite D call. This CDR3 comprises 15 residues. V was pared by 6 bases and J by 0 bases, with 9 bases between. CDR1 MGHDK and CDR2 SYGVNS come from the germline V gene.

The V gene is TRBV2, the J gene TRBJ2-2; 7 bases line up with TRBD1. The V gene end was trimmed by 5 bases and the J gene end by 7 bases; junction bases not matched to a gene: 7. CDR1 SNHLY and CDR2 FYNNEI come from the germline V gene. The CDR3 contains 14 residues. In nucleotides, the CDR3 is TGTGCCAGCAGTTGGGCCCCAGGGGGCGGGGAGCTGTTTTTT. Protein: CASSWAPGGGELFF.

This clonotype was counted only a few times. The rearrangement links TRBV6-5 to TRBJ1-1; possible D gene TRBD1, 5 bases. Trimming pared 10 bases from V and 11 bases from J, leaving 20 bases between. Germline CDR1 and CDR2: MNHEY and SVGAGI. The CDR3 runs to 12 residues. The DNA of the CDR3 is TGTGCCATTTCCCCGGGACCGCACCAGGCTTTCTTT. As protein: CAISPGPHQAFF.

This clonotype was recorded many times. CDR3 in amino acids: CATSDGDTYGYTF. CDR3 DNA: TGTGCCACCAGTGATGGGGACACCTATGGCTACACCTTC. This chain joins TRBV24-1 and TRBJ1-2, with D possibly matching TRBD1 (6 bases). Per the germline V gene, CDR1 is KGHDR and CDR2 is SFDVKD. There are 13 residues in the CDR3. Trimming took 3 bases from V and 4 from J, leaving 8 bases between them.

The chain links TRBV25-1 to TRBJ2-7; D assignment may be TRBD1 or TRBD2 (5 bases each). V shed 2 bases and J shed 2 bases, with 7 bases lying between them. Germline CDR1 and CDR2: MGHDK and SYGVNS. This CDR3 contains 13 residues. CDR3 sequence: CASSEEGPYEQYF. The DNA of the CDR3 is TGTGCCAGCAGTGAAGAGGGACCCTACGAGCAGTACTTC.